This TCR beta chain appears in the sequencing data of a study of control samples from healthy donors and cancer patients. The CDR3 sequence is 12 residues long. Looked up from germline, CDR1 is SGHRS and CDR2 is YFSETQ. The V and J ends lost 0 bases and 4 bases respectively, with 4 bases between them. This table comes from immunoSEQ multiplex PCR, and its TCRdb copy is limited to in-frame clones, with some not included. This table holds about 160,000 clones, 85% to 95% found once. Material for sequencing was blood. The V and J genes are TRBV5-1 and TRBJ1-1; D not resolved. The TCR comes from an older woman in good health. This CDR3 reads CASSLEGTEAFF. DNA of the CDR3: TGCGCCAGCAGCTTGGAAGGCACTGAAGCTTTCTTT.